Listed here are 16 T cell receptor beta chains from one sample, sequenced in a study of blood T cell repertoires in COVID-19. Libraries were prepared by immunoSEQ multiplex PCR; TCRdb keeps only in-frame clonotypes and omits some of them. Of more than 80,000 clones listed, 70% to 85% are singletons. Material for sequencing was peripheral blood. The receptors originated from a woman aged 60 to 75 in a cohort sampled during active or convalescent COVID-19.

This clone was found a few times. The CDR3 bases are TGTGCCAGGGAGACTAGCGGGGGTACGCAGTATTTT. Translating it yields CARETSGGTQYF. J is TRBJ2-3 and V is TRBV6-5; 12 bases map to TRBD2. The CDR3 is 12 residues long. J was trimmed by 8 bases and V by 9 bases; bases with no gene match: 3. The V gene's germline CDR1 is MNHEY and CDR2 SVGAGI.

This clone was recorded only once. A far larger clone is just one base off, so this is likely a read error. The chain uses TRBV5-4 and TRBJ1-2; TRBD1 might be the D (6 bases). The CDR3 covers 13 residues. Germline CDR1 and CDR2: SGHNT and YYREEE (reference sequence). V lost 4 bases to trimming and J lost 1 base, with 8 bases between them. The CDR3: CASSPDSNYGYTF. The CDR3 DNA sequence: TGTGCCAGCAGCCCGGACAGTAACTATGGCTACACCTTC.

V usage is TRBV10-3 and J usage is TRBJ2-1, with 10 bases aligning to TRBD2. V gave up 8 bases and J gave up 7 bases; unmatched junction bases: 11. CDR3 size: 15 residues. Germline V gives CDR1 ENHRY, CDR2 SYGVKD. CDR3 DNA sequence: TGTGCCATCCCAGCGGGGGGGCCGACGGGAAATGAGCAGTTCTTC. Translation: CAIPAGGPTGNEQFF.

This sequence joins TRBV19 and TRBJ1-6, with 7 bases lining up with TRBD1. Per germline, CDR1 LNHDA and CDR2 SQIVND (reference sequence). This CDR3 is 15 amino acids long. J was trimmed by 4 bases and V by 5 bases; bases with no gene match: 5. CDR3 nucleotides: TGTGCCAGTAGTCCCGGGACAGTTTATAATTCACCCCTCCACTTT. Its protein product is CASSPGTVYNSPLHF. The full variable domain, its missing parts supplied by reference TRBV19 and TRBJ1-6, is DGGITQSPKYLFRKEGQNVTLSCEQNLNHDAMYWYRQDPGQGLRLIYYSQIVNDFQKGDIAEGYSVSREKKESFPLTVTSAQKNPTAFYLCASSPGTVYNSPLHFGNGTRLTVT.

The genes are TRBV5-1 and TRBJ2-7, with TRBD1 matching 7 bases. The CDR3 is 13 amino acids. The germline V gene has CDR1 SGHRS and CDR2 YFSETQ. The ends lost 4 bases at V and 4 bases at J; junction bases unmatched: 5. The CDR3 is CASSRDSLYEQYF. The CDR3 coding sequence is TGCGCCAGCAGCCGGGACAGCCTTTACGAGCAGTACTTC.

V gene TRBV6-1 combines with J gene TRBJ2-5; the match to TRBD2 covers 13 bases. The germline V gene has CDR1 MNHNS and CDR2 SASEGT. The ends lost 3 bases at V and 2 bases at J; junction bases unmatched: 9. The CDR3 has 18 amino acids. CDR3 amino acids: CASSEKTSGGPLQETQYF. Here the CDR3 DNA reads TGTGCCAGCAGTGAGAAGACTAGCGGGGGGCCCCTACAAGAGACCCAGTACTTC.

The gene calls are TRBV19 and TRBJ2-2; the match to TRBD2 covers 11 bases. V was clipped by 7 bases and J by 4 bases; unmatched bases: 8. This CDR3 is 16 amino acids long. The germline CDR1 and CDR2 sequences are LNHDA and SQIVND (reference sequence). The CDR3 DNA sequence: TGTGCCAGTACCTTAGCGGGGGGGTCGGGCACCGGGGAGCTGTTTTTT. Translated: CASTLAGGSGTGELFF.

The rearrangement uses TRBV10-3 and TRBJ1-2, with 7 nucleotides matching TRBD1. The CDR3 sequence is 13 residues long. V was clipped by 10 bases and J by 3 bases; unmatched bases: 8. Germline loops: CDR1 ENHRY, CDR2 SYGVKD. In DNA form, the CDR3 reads TGTGCCACCCAAGAAGACAGGGACTATGGCTACACCTTC. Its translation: CATQEDRDYGYTF.

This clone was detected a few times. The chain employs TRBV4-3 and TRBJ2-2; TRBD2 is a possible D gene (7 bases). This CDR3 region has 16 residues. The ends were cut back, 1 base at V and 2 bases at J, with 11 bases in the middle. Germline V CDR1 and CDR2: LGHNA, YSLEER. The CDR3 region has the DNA TGCGCCAGCAGCCAAGGACGGGGGGCCAACACCGGGGAGCTGTTTTTT. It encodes CASSQGRGANTGELFF.

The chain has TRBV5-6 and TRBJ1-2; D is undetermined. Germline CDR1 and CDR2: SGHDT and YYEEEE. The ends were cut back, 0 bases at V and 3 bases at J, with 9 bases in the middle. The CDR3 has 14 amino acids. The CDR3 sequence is CASSLEQRDYGYTF. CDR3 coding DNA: TGTGCCAGCAGCTTGGAACAGAGGGACTATGGCTACACCTTC.

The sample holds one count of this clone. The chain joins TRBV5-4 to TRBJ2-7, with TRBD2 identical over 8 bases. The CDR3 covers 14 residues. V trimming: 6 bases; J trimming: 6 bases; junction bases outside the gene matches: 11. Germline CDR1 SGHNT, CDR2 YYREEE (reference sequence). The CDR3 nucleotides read TGTGCCAGCACCCTATCGGGACTAGGAGGCGAGCAGTACTTC. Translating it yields CASTLSGLGGEQYF.

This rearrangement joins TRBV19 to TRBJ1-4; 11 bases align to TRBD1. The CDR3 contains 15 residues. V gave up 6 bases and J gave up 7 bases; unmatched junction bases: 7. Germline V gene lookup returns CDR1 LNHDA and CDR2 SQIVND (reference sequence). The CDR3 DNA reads TGTGCCAGTAGGACGCCGGGACAGGGGGTTGAAAAACTGTTTTTT. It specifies CASRTPGQGVEKLFF. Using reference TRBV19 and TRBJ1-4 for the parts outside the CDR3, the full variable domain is DGGITQSPKYLFRKEGQNVTLSCEQNLNHDAMYWYRQDPGQGLRLIYYSQIVNDFQKGDIAEGYSVSREKKESFPLTVTSAQKNPTAFYLCASRTPGQGVEKLFFGSGTQLSVL.

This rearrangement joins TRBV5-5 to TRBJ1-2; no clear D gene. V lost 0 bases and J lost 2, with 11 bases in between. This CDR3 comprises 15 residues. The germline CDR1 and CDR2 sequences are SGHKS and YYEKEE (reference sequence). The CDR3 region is CASSLGAGGNYGYTF. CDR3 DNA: TGTGCCAGCAGCTTGGGGGCAGGTGGGAACTATGGCTACACCTTC.

The CDR3 bases are TGTGCCAGCAGCTTAAGGCCCCCCCTGGCAGGGGGCATGGACGAGCAGTACTTC. This translates into CASSLRPPLAGGMDEQYF. The rearrangement uses TRBV7-6 and TRBJ2-7; 8 positions agree with TRBD1. J gave up 5 bases and V 2 bases, and 17 bases lay outside the gene matches. This CDR3 comprises 18 residues. The germline gives CDR1 SGHVS, CDR2 FNYEAQ.

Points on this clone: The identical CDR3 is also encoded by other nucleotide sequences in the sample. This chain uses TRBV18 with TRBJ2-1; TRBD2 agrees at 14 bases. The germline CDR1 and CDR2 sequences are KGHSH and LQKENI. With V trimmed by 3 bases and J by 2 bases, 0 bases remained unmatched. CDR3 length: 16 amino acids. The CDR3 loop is CASSPGLAGAYNEQFF. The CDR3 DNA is TGTGCCAGCTCACCGGGACTAGCGGGGGCCTACAATGAGCAGTTCTTC.

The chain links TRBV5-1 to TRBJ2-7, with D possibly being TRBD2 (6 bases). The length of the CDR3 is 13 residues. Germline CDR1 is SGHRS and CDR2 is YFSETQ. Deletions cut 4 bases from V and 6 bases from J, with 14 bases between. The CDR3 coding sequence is TGCGCCAGCAGCCCCGGGGGTTTAGGCGAGCAGTACTTC. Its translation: CASSPGGLGEQYF.